The 12 T cell receptor beta chains in this list originate from one sample, sequenced in a study of molecular identifiers for immune sequencing clone quantification. From the PCR reads, TCRdb called clonotypes with MiXCR, one entry per CDR3 protein. The data hold roughly 630,000 distinct CDR3 sequences, with around 25% observed a single time. Material for sequencing was naive CD8+ T cells from blood, with Jurkat cell RNA spiked in. Described subset: FACS-sorted CD8+CD4-CCR7+CD45RA+ naive T cells. The source is a human donor in good health. Some libraries in this study had Jurkat cell RNA spiked in.

In regard to this clonotype: A read error may be the cause here, since a much bigger clone is one base away. The chain carries TRBV29-1 and TRBJ2-2; D gene unclear. Germline V gene lookup returns CDR1 SQVTM and CDR2 ANQGSEA. The CDR3 contains 11 residues. The CDR3 DNA reads TGCAGCGTTCTTGACACCGAGGAGCTGTTTTTT. It specifies CSVLDTEELFF.

Comment on this clonotype: A much larger clone is a single base away; this may be a read error. The gene calls are TRBV2 and TRBJ1-1; D gene unclear. This CDR3 contains 13 residues. Germline CDR1 SNHLY, CDR2 FYNNEI. CDR3 loop: CASSVGPNTEAYF. The CDR3 region has the DNA TGTGCCAGCAGTGTTGGTCCCAACACTGAAGCTTACTTT.

This clonotype was recorded once. Relative to the germline gene, one junction end is altered; a read error may explain this. J is TRBJ2-1 and V is TRBV5-6, with 8 nucleotides matching TRBD2. This CDR3 spans 17 amino acids. Per germline, CDR1 SGHDT and CDR2 YYEEEE. The CDR3 nucleotides read TGTGCCAGCAGCTTGGGTTGGCGGGGGGACTCCCACAATGAGCAGTTCTTC. Translated: CASSLGWRGDSHNEQFF.

The genes are TRBV3-1 and TRBJ2-3, with 10 bases identical to TRBD2. Germline V gene sequence: CDR1 LGHDT, CDR2 YNNKEL (reference sequence). J was trimmed by 6 bases and V by 0 bases; bases with no gene match: 18. The length of the CDR3 is 20 residues. CDR3 DNA: TGTGCCAGCAGCCAAGATCCCTCCGTACTAGCGGGGTGCCGAGCGGATACGCAGTATTTT. This encodes CASSQDPSVLAGCRADTQYF.

This clonotype appeared once. A much larger clonotype is one base distant, so this may be a read error. The chain joins TRBV12-3 or TRBV12-4 to TRBJ1-1, with D unresolved. CDR3 length: 16 amino acids. CDR3 sequence reads: CASGLSGRERPTEAFF. The CDR3 nucleotides read TGTGCCAGCGGTTTATCGGGTAGGGAGAGACCCACTGAAGCTTTCTTT.

The V call is TRBV6-2 or TRBV6-3, the J call TRBJ2-2; D unresolved. Trimming shortened V by 7 bases and J by 6 bases, and 6 bases separated the two germline ends. The CDR3 is 11 residues long. Germline V gene data show CDR1 as MNHEY and CDR2 as SVGEGT. CDR3 residues: CASTVSGELFF. The CDR3 DNA sequence: TGTGCCAGCACGGTATCCGGGGAGCTGTTTTTT.

This clonotype has only a few counts. CDR3 DNA: TGCGCCAGCAGCCAAGATTCCGGGGGCTTTCTTAATTCACCCCTCCACTTT. This encodes CASSQDSGGFLNSPLHF. The chain combines TRBV4-1 with TRBJ1-6; D perhaps matches TRBD1 (6 bases). The germline V gene has CDR1 MGHRA and CDR2 YSYEKL. The CDR3 spans 17 residues. Trimming removed 0 bases at V and 6 bases at J, with 15 bases between.

About this clonotype: The junction shows a germline mismatch at one end, possibly a read error. V usage is TRBV5-1 and J usage is TRBJ2-7; a possible D gene is TRBD2 (6 bases). Germline CDR1 and CDR2: SGHRS and YFSETQ. The CDR3 extends over 13 amino acids. CDR3 amino acids: CASSLGDSYERYF. CDR3 nucleotide sequence: TGCGCCAGCAGCTTAGGGGACTCCTACGAGCGGTACTTC.

This clonotype was seen ten or more times. This chain links TRBV7-9 with TRBJ1-1; 7 nucleotides agree with TRBD1. The CDR3 totals 14 residues. CDR1 is SEHNR and CDR2 is FQNEAQ in the germline V gene (reference sequence). The junction had 11 bases not matched to a gene; V was cut back by 4 bases and J by 9 bases. Here the CDR3 reads CASSSGGGREKAFF. The CDR3 nucleotides are TGTGCCAGCAGCTCCGGAGGGGGCCGGGAGAAAGCTTTCTTT.

On this clonotype itself: A much larger clone lies one base from this, so it may be a read error. CDR3 region: CASSTFRQGAVKNIQYF. The CDR3 DNA reads TGTGCCAGCAGCACCTTTAGACAGGGGGCAGTAAAAAACATTCAGTACTTC. The V call is TRBV12-3 or TRBV12-4, the J call TRBJ2-4; 10 bases align to TRBD1. Trimming cost V 6 bases and J 4 bases; bases outside gene matches: 12. CDR3 size: 17 residues.

This clonotype was observed many times. J is TRBJ1-2 and V is TRBV9; D gene unclear. The V gene lost 6 bases and the J gene lost 5 bases, with 20 bases spanning the gap. The CDR3 covers 15 residues. Per the germline V gene, CDR1 is SGDLS and CDR2 is YYNGEE. In DNA, the CDR3 is TGTGCCAGCACCCCCATCTCCAGAACCTCATATGGCTACACCTTC. Translated: CASTPISRTSYGYTF.

This clonotype was counted ten times or more. A much more abundant neighbour one base away suggests this may be a read error. The V call is TRBV6-2 or TRBV6-3, the J call TRBJ2-3, with D unresolved. The V end was cut by 2 bases, the J end by 2 bases, with 2 bases between. The germline gives CDR1 MNHEY, CDR2 SVGEGT. The CDR3 extends over 12 amino acids. Here the CDR3 reads CASSYATDTQYF. The DNA of the CDR3 is TGTGCCAGCAGTTACGCCACAGATACGCAGTATTTT.